A single sample gave rise to the 29 T cell receptor beta chains below, sequenced in a study of T-cell memory formation after mild COVID-19. From the 5' RACE reads, TCRdb called clonotypes with MiXCR, one entry per CDR3 protein. Counted here are hundreds of thousands of distinct CDR3 sequences, roughly 21% occurring once; the ten biggest clones make up around 12%. What was sequenced was PBMCs or a T cell subset sorted from them (not recorded which). These receptors were taken from an adult woman who had mild COVID-19 (a few samples of this study predate the infection). Cell type and time point are not known.

This rearrangement joins TRBV4-1 to TRBJ2-1; TRBD2 matches at 7 bases. The germline CDR1 and CDR2 sequences are MGHRA and YSYEKL. V gave up 5 bases and J gave up 12 bases; unmatched junction bases: 7. The CDR3 is made up of 12 amino acids. CDR3 in amino acids: CASSGPGLPQFF. The CDR3 DNA sequence: TGCGCCAGCAGCGGTCCGGGACTACCGCAGTTCTTC.

The V and J genes are TRBV6-5 and TRBJ2-7, with D unclear. Germline V lookup: CDR1 MNHEY, CDR2 SVGAGI. This CDR3 has 17 amino acids. Trimming removed 6 bases from V and 2 bases from J, with 23 bases in between. DNA for the CDR3: TGTGCCAGCAGCCGACAAAGACACGCCCAAGGCACCTACGAGCAGTACTTC. Amino acids: CASSRQRHAQGTYEQYF.

This clonotype showed up just a few times. V gene TRBV5-1 combines with J gene TRBJ2-7; 11 bases are a match to TRBD2. V shed 5 bases, J shed 1 base, and the junction held 14 bases outside the gene matches. This CDR3 comprises 18 residues. CDR1 SGHRS and CDR2 YFSETQ come from the germline V gene. CDR3 coding DNA: TGCGCCAGCAGACCGTTAACTAGCGGGGGCCTCTCATCCTACGAGCAGTACTTC. It translates to CASRPLTSGGLSSYEQYF.

This clonotype was seen a few times. The rearrangement links TRBV4-1 to TRBJ1-3; D not resolved. This CDR3 comprises 14 residues. The germline CDR1 and CDR2 sequences are MGHRA and YSYEKL. Trimming removed 3 bases from V and 6 bases from J, with 12 bases in between. CDR3 region: CASSHSMEVNTIYF. The CDR3 DNA reads as TGCGCCAGCAGCCACAGCATGGAGGTAAACACCATATATTTT.

V gene TRBV24-1 combines with J gene TRBJ2-2, with 15 bases identical to TRBD2. With 1 base clipped from V and 4 bases from J, the junction kept 6 bases outside the gene matches. The CDR3 is 19 amino acids. Germline CDR1 KGHDR, CDR2 SFDVKD. The CDR3 region has the DNA TGTGCCACCAGTGATTTACCGGGACTAGCGGGAGGAAGCACCGGGGAGCTGTTTTTT. Translated, it gives CATSDLPGLAGGSTGELFF.

This clonotype was picked up a small number of times. The genes are TRBV5-6 and TRBJ2-1; possibly TRBD2 for D (5 bases). CDR1 is SGHDT and CDR2 is YYEEEE in the germline V gene. The CDR3 has 15 amino acids. Between the trimmed V and J ends, which lost 5 bases and 5 bases, there was a span of 17 bases. DNA of the CDR3: TGTGCCAGCAGTTCCCCAGCGGCCGACGACAATGAGCAGTTCTTC. Translated: CASSSPAADDNEQFF.

CDR3 region: CASSHPGGGGFGYTF. In DNA form, the CDR3 reads TGTGCCAGCAGTCATCCCGGGGGAGGCGGTTTTGGCTACACCTTC. J is TRBJ1-2 and V is TRBV6-5, with a weak D call TRBD1 (5 bases). Germline CDR1 is MNHEY and CDR2 is SVGAGI. V lost 5 bases to trimming and J lost 7 bases, with 20 bases between them. The CDR3 consists of 15 residues.

This clonotype was seen only a few times. The J gene is TRBJ2-1, the V gene TRBV7-2; the D gene is possibly TRBD1 (5 bases). The CDR3 runs to 14 residues. The ends were cut back, 1 base at V and 9 bases at J, with 13 bases in the middle. The germline V gene has CDR1 SGHTA and CDR2 FQGNSA. CDR3 protein: CASSLDQGAGEQFF. The CDR3 DNA reads as TGTGCCAGCAGCTTAGACCAAGGGGCCGGTGAGCAGTTCTTC. Full variable domain (rest looked up from reference TRBV7-2 and TRBJ2-1): GAGVSQSPSNKVTEKGKDVELRCDPISGHTALYWYRQSLGQGLEFLIYFQGNSAPDKSGLPSDRFSAERTGGSVSTLTIQRTQQEDSAVYLCASSLDQGAGEQFFGPGTRLTVL.

This chain links TRBV29-1 with TRBJ2-2, with 9 bases fitting TRBD2. Looked up from germline, CDR1 is SQVTM and CDR2 is ANQGSEA. The CDR3 sequence is 16 residues long. With 6 bases clipped from V and 5 bases from J, the junction kept 13 bases outside the gene matches. DNA for the CDR3: TGCAGCGTCCTCCGGGTAGCGGGAGTGCGAACCGGGGAGCTGTTTTTT. It translates to CSVLRVAGVRTGELFF.

This clonotype showed up just a few times. The gene calls are TRBV19 and TRBJ2-2; 9 nucleotides line up with TRBD2. The length of the CDR3 is 14 residues. Trimming took 5 bases from V and 5 from J; bases not matched to a gene: 3. Germline CDR1 and CDR2: LNHDA and SQIVND (reference sequence). The chain's CDR3 is CASSATSGTGELFF. The CDR3 DNA follows: TGTGCCAGTAGTGCCACTAGCGGGACCGGGGAGCTGTTTTTT.

The CDR3 protein is CASSSRAAQGYNEQFF. CDR3 nucleotide sequence: TGCGCCAGCAGCTCCAGGGCAGCCCAGGGGTACAATGAGCAGTTCTTC. The chain couples TRBV5-1 to TRBJ2-1; TRBD1 is a possible D gene (6 bases). V was shortened by 3 bases and J by 4 bases, with 17 bases between the two germline ends. CDR1 and CDR2 (germline): SGHRS, YFSETQ. The CDR3 has 16 residues.

The chain links TRBV6-2 or TRBV6-3 to TRBJ2-1; possible D gene TRBD2, 5 bases. Between the trimmed V and J ends, which lost 4 bases and 0 bases, there was a span of 10 bases. This CDR3 has 15 amino acids. Germline V CDR1 and CDR2: MNHEY, SVGEGT. CDR3 region: CASSFLRGSYNEQFF. The CDR3 DNA reads as TGTGCCAGCAGTTTCCTCCGGGGCTCCTACAATGAGCAGTTCTTC.

V gene TRBV19 combines with J gene TRBJ2-3, with 9 bases lining up with TRBD1. Germline lookup yields CDR1 LNHDA and CDR2 SQIVND (reference sequence). Losses at the gene ends were 3 bases for V and 5 bases for J; bases not matched to a gene: 3. CDR3 length: 14 amino acids. CDR3 residues: CASSIGQGRDTQYF. The CDR3 nucleotides read TGTGCCAGTAGTATCGGACAGGGGAGAGATACGCAGTATTTT.

Ten or more counts support this clonotype. V gene TRBV29-1 combines with J gene TRBJ1-1; 8 bases align to TRBD1. Trimming cost V 4 bases and J 11 bases; bases outside gene matches: 12. The CDR3 covers 13 residues. The germline gives CDR1 SQVTM, CDR2 ANQGSEA. In DNA form, the CDR3 reads TGCAGCGTTGCAGGGGGCGGTCTGCTCCCGGCTTTCTTT. Translated: CSVAGGGLLPAFF.

This clonotype was observed a handful of times. The rearrangement uses TRBV4-1 and TRBJ2-3; no firm D call. The ends were cut back, 2 bases at V and 4 bases at J, with 10 bases in the middle. The CDR3 is 14 residues long. Germline lookup yields CDR1 MGHRA and CDR2 YSYEKL. CDR3 amino acids: CASSQRARADTQYF. The CDR3 DNA sequence: TGCGCCAGCAGCCAAAGAGCGAGAGCAGATACGCAGTATTTT.

This clonotype has ten or more counts. In DNA form, the CDR3 reads TGTGCCAGCAGCCAAGTTGTGGGAGGGTCCACAGATACGCAGTATTTT. This translates into CASSQVVGGSTDTQYF. V is TRBV3-1 and J is TRBJ2-3; 7 bases match TRBD2. The CDR3 is 16 amino acids. J gave up 2 bases and V 1 base, and 6 bases lay outside the gene matches. Germline V gives CDR1 LGHDT, CDR2 YNNKEL (reference sequence).

This clonotype showed up just a few times. This chain links TRBV24-1 with TRBJ2-7; 10 bases map to TRBD1. Germline-derived CDR1 and CDR2 are KGHDR and SFDVKD. Trimming removed 5 bases from V and 2 bases from J; junction bases left unmatched: 2. The CDR3 totals 14 residues. The CDR3 spells CATSGGQGAYEQYF. CDR3 DNA sequence: TGTGCCACCAGTGGAGGACAGGGGGCCTACGAGCAGTACTTC.

This sequence joins TRBV6-5 and TRBJ2-2, with 7 bases matching TRBD2. With 1 base clipped from V and 7 bases from J, the junction kept 6 bases outside the gene matches. Germline values: CDR1 MNHEY, CDR2 SVGAGI. The CDR3 is 15 amino acids. The CDR3 is CASSYLLATGGELFF. The CDR3 coding sequence is TGTGCCAGCAGTTACTTACTAGCGACCGGCGGGGAGCTGTTTTTT.

CDR3 sequence reads: CATSDLFTAPPSSLNSPLHF. The DNA for the CDR3 is TGTGCCACCAGTGATTTATTTACGGCACCCCCCAGTTCCCTTAATTCACCCCTCCACTTT. V usage is TRBV24-1 and J usage is TRBJ1-6; no firm D call. The CDR3 length is 20 residues. The germline V gene encodes CDR1 KGHDR and CDR2 SFDVKD. V lost 1 base to trimming and J lost 6 bases, with 24 bases between them.

The CDR3 protein is CASSLRSRGRVADTQYF. In DNA, the CDR3 is TGTGCCAGCAGCTTGAGATCTCGGGGGCGAGTCGCCGATACGCAGTATTTT. The rearrangement links TRBV5-6 to TRBJ2-3; D may correspond to TRBD1 or TRBD2 (6 bases each). The V end lost 1 base, the J end lost 6 bases, and 21 bases lay between the germline ends. Germline CDR1 is SGHDT and CDR2 is YYEEEE. There are 17 residues in the CDR3. Supplemented by reference TRBV5-6 and TRBJ2-3, the full variable domain reads DAGVTQSPTHLIKTRGQQVTLRCSPKSGHDTVSWYQQALGQGPQFIFQYYEEEERQRGNFPDRFSGHQFPNYSSELNVNALLLGDSALYLCASSLRSRGRVADTQYFGPGTRLTVL.

This chain connects TRBV2 to TRBJ1-1; 7 bases fit TRBD1. This CDR3 spans 14 amino acids. J lost 4 bases, V lost 3 bases, and 5 bases had no gene match. Germline V lookup: CDR1 SNHLY, CDR2 FYNNEI. The CDR3, as DNA: TGTGCCAGCAGTGAGGAGGGGGCGCCCACTGAAGCTTTCTTT. Translation: CASSEEGAPTEAFF.

This clonotype was detected a few times. The chain is built from TRBV12-3 or TRBV12-4 and TRBJ2-3; 11 bases line up with TRBD2. V shed 5 bases and J 2 bases; nucleotides not matched to a gene: 6. The CDR3 extends over 16 amino acids. The CDR3, as DNA: TGTGCCAGCAGTGGAGTAGCGGGGGGGCCCACAGATACGCAGTATTTT. Encoded protein: CASSGVAGGPTDTQYF.

The rearrangement joins TRBV4-1 to TRBJ2-3; 10 nucleotides agree with TRBD1. Germline-derived CDR1 and CDR2 are MGHRA and YSYEKL. The CDR3 is made up of 17 amino acids. The V and J ends lost 3 bases and 3 bases, in that order; junction bases with no gene match: 9. DNA for the CDR3: TGCGCCAGCAGCCAGAACCCGGGACAGGGGAATACAGATACGCAGTATTTT. This codes for CASSQNPGQGNTDTQYF.

The chain is built from TRBV9 and TRBJ2-5, with D perhaps TRBD2 (7 bases). Trimming took off 0 bases at V and 2 bases at J, with 20 bases between the two ends. The CDR3 runs 18 residues. Germline assignment: CDR1 SGDLS and CDR2 YYNGEE. CDR3 in DNA: TGTGCCAGCAGCGTAGACTCCATGGAGGGGGGGGCACAAGAGACCCAGTACTTC. This gives the protein CASSVDSMEGGAQETQYF. The full variable domain, completed using reference TRBV9 and TRBJ2-5, is DSGVTQTPKHLITATGQRVTLRCSPRSGDLSVYWYQQSLDQGLQFLIQYYNGEERAKGNILERFSAQQFPDLHSELNLSSLELGDSALYFCASSVDSMEGGAQETQYFGPGTRLLVL.

The chain links TRBV20-1 to TRBJ1-1, with a tentative D call TRBD1 (6 bases). CDR1 is DFQATT and CDR2 is SNEGSKA in the germline V gene (reference sequence). V was cut by 1 base and J by 0 bases, with 9 bases left in between. The CDR3 has 14 residues. The CDR3 here is CSARAGTLNTEAFF. In DNA form, the CDR3 reads TGCAGTGCTAGAGCCGGGACACTGAACACTGAAGCTTTCTTT.

The rearrangement links TRBV5-1 to TRBJ2-1, with TRBD2 as a possible D gene (5 bases). The germline V gene has CDR1 SGHRS and CDR2 YFSETQ. Between the trimmed V and J ends, which lost 2 bases and 7 bases, there was a span of 16 bases. The CDR3 loop spans 15 amino acids. The DNA of the CDR3 is TGCGCCAGCAGCTTAGGGAGCGAAAAGGGTAATGAGCAGTTCTTC. Amino acids: CASSLGSEKGNEQFF.

Regarding this clonotype: Mismatch with germline at one junction end may stem from a read error. This rearrangement joins TRBV4-1 to TRBJ2-1; possibly TRBD1 or TRBD2 for D (5 bases each). CDR3 size: 15 residues. The germline V gene has CDR1 MGHRA and CDR2 YSYEKL. CDR3 loop: CVSSQSGAGSNEQFF. CDR3 nucleotide sequence: TGCGTCAGCAGCCAAAGCGGCGCAGGGAGCAATGAGCAGTTCTTC.

This clonotype appeared a few times. The chain recombines TRBV30 with TRBJ1-1, with 8 nucleotides matching TRBD1. This CDR3 has 13 amino acids. Trimming cost V 8 bases and J 8 bases; bases outside gene matches: 13. The germline V gene has CDR1 GTSNPN and CDR2 SVGIG (reference sequence). CDR3 sequence (DNA): TGTGCCGTAAGAAGACAGGGGATTGCAGAAGCTTTCTTT. It yields the protein CAVRRQGIAEAFF.

There are a few counts of this clonotype. CDR3 sequence: CASSLAGSSNGEQYF. The CDR3 DNA reads TGCGCCAGCAGCTTGGCCGGGAGCTCCAACGGCGAGCAGTACTTC. V gene TRBV5-1 combines with J gene TRBJ2-7, with a possible D match to TRBD2 (6 bases). Germline V gene sequence: CDR1 SGHRS, CDR2 YFSETQ. V was cut by 0 bases and J by 6 bases, with 16 bases left in between. The CDR3 is made up of 15 amino acids.